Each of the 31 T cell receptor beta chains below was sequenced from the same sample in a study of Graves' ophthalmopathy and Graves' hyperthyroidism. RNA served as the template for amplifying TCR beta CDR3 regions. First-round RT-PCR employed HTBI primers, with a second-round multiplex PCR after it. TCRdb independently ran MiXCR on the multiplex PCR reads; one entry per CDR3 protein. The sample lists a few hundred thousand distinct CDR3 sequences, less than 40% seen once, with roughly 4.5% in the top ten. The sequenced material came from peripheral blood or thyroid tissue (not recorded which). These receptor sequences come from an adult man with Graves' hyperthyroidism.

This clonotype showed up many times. CDR3 nucleotides: TGTGCCAGCAGCTTAATCACGAACACTGAAGCTTTCTTT. It yields the protein CASSLITNTEAFF. The chain joins TRBV7-3 to TRBJ1-1; D uncertain. Germline CDR1 is SGHTA and CDR2 is FQGTGA. V was cut by 1 base and J by 1 base, with 4 bases left in between. This CDR3 contains 13 residues. The full variable domain, with the rest looked up from reference TRBV7-3 and TRBJ1-1, is GAGVSQTPSNKVTEKGKYVELRCDPISGHTALYWYRQSLGQGPEFLIYFQGTGAADDSGLPNDRFFAVRPEGSVSTLKIQRTERGDSAVYLCASSLITNTEAFFGQGTRLTVV.

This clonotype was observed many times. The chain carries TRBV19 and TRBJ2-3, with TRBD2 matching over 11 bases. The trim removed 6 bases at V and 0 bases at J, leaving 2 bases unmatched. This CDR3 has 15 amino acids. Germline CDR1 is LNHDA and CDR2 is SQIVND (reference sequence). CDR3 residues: CASSTSGSSTDTQYF. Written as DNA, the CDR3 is TGTGCCAGTAGCACTAGCGGGAGCAGCACAGATACGCAGTATTTT.

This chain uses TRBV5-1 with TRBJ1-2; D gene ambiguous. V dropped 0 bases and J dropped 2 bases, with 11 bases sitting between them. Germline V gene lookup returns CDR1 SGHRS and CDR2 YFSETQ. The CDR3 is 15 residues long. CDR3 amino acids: CASSLDPGSNYGYTF. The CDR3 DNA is TGCGCCAGCAGCTTGGATCCGGGTTCAAACTATGGCTACACCTTC.

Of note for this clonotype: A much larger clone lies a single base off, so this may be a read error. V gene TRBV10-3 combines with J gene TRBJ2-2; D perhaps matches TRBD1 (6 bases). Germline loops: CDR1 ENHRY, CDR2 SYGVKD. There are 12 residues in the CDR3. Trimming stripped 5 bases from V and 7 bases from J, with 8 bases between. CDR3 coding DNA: TGTGCCATCAGTTACAGGGTCGGGGAGCTGTTTTTT. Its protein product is CAISYRVGELFF.

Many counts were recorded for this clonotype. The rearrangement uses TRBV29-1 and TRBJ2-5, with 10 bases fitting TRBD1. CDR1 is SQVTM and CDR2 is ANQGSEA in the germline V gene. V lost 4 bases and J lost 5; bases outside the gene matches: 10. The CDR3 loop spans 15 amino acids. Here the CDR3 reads CSVGATGGAGETQYF. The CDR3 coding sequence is TGCAGCGTTGGGGCGACAGGGGGCGCGGGGGAGACCCAGTACTTC.

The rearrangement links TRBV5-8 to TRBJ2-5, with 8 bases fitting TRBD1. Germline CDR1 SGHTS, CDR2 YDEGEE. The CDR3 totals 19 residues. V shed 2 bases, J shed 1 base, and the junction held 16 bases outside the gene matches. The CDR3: CASSLPQDRAEGIQETQYF. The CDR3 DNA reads TGTGCCAGCAGCTTACCCCAGGACAGGGCTGAGGGGATCCAAGAGACCCAGTACTTC.

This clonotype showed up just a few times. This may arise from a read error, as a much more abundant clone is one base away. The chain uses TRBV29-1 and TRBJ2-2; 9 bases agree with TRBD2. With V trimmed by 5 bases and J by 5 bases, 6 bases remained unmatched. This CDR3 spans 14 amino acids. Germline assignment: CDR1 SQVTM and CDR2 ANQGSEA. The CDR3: CSVKAGGGTGELFF. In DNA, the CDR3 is TGCAGCGTTAAGGCGGGAGGGGGAACCGGGGAGCTGTTTTTT.

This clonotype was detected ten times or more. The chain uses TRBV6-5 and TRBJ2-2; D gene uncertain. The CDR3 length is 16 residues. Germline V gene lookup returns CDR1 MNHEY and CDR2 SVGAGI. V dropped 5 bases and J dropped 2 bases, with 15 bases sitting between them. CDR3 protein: CASSESRTANTGELFF. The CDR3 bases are TGTGCCAGCAGTGAAAGTCGAACAGCCAACACCGGGGAGCTGTTTTTT.

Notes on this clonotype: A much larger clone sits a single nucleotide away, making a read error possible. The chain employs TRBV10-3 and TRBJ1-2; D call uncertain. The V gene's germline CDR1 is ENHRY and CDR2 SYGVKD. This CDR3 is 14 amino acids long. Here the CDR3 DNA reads TGTGCCAGCAGTGGACGGGGTTTCAACTATGGCTACACCTTC. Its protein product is CASSGRGFNYGYTF.

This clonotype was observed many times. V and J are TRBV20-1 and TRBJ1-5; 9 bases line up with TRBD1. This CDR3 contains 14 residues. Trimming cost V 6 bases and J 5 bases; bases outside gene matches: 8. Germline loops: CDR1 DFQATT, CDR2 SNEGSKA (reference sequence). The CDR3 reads CSATGQGGYQPQHF. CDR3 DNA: TGCAGTGCGACGGGACAGGGAGGGTATCAGCCCCAGCATTTT.

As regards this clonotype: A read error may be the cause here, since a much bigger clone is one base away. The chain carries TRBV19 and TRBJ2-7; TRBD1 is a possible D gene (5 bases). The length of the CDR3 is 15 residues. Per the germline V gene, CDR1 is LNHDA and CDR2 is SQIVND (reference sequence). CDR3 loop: CASSIAQGRSCEQYF. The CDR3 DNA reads TGTGCCAGTAGTATAGCCCAGGGTCGATCCTGCGAGCAGTACTTC.

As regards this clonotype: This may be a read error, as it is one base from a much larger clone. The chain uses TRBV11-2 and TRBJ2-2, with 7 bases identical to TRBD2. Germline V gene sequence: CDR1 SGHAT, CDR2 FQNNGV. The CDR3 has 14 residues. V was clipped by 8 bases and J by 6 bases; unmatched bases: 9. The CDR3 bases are TGTGCCAGCCTCCCAGGGAGGGGTGCCGGGGAGCTGTTTTTT. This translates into CASLPGRGAGELFF.

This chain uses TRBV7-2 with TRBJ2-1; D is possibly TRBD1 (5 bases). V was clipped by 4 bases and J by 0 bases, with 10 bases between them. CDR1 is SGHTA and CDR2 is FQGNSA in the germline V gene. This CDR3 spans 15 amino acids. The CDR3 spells CASSSTGVSYNEQFF. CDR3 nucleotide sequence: TGTGCCAGCAGCTCAACAGGAGTCTCCTACAATGAGCAGTTCTTC.

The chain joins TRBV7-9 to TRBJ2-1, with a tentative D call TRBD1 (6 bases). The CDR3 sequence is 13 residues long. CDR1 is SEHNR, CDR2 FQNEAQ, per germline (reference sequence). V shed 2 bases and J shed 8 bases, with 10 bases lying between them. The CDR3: CASSLLSGDEQFF. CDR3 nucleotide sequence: TGTGCCAGCAGCTTACTTTCAGGGGATGAGCAGTTCTTC.

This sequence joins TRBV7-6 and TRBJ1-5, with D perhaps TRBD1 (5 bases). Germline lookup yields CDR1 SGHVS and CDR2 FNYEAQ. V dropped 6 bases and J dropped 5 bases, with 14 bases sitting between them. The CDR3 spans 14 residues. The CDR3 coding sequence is TGTGCCAGCAGTGAGCCAGGGCGCGATCAGCCCCAGCATTTT. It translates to CASSEPGRDQPQHF.

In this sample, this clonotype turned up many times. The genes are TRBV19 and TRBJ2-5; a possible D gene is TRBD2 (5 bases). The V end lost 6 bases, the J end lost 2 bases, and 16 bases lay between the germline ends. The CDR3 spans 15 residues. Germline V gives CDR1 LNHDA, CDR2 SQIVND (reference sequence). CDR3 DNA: TGTGCCAGTAGGGGAGTAGCCCTCGAGCAAGAGACCCAGTACTTC. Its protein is CASRGVALEQETQYF.

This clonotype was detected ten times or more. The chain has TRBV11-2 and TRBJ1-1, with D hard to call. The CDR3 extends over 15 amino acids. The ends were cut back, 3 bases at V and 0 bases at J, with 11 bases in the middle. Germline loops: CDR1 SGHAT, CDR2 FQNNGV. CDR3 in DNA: TGTGCCAGCAGCTTCGCGGACGTAGTGAACACTGAAGCTTTCTTT. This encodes CASSFADVVNTEAFF. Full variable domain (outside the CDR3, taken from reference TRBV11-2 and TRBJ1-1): EAGVAQSPRYKIIEKRQSVAFWCNPISGHATLYWYQQILGQGPKLLIQFQNNGVVDDSQLPKDRFSAERLKGVDSTLKIQPAKLEDSAVYLCASSFADVVNTEAFFGQGTRLTVV.

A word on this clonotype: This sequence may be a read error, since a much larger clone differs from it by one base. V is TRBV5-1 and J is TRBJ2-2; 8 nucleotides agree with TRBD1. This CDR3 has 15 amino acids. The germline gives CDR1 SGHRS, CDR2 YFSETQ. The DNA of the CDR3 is TGCGCCAGCAGCTTGCGGCAGGGGGCGACCGGGGAGCTGCTTTTT. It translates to CASSLRQGATGELLF. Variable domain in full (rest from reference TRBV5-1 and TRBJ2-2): KAGVTQTPRYLIKTRGQQVTLSCSPISGHRSVSWYQQTPGQGLQFLFEYFSETQRNKGNFPGRFSGRQFSNSRSEMNVSTLELGDSALYLCASSLRQGATGELLFGEGSRLTVL.

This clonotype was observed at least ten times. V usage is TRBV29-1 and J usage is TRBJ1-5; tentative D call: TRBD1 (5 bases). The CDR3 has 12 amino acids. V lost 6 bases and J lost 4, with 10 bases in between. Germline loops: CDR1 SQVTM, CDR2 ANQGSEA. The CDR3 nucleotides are TGCAGCGTCGCGGACACAAATCAGCCCCAGCATTTT. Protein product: CSVADTNQPQHF.

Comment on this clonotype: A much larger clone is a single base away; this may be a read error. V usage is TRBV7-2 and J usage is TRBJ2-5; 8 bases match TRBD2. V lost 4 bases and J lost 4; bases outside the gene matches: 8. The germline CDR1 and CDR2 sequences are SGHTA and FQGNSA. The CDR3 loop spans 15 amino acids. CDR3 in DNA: TGTGCCAGCAGCTCCCGGACTAGCCTCGGAGAGACCCAGTACTTC. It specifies CASSSRTSLGETQYF.

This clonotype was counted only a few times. CDR3 loop: CASSLAGFNSYTF. The CDR3 DNA follows: TGTGCCAGCAGTTTGGCGGGTTTTAATAGCTACACCTTC. The rearrangement links TRBV12-3 or TRBV12-4 to TRBJ1-2, with unresolved D. This CDR3 is 13 amino acids long. Deletions cut 3 bases from V and 9 bases from J, with 14 bases between.

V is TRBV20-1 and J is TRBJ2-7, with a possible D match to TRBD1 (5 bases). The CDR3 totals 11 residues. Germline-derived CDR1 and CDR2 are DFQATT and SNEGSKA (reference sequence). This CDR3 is CSLGQGYEQYF. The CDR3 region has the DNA TGCAGCTTAGGTCAGGGCTACGAGCAGTACTTC.

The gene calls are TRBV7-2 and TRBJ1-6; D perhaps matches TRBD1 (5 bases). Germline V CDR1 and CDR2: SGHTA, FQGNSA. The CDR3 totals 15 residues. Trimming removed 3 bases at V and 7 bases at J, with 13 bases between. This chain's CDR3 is CASSFRQSANSPLHF. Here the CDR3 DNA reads TGTGCCAGCAGCTTCAGACAGTCCGCGAATTCACCCCTCCACTTT.

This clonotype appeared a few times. This CDR3 is CASSLELEQFF. The CDR3 DNA is TGTGCCAGCAGCTTAGAGCTAGAGCAGTTCTTC. This sequence joins TRBV7-8 and TRBJ2-5; D gene ambiguous. The end of the DNA fits TRBJ2-1 better, so the J call may be wrong. Germline CDR1 is SGHVS and CDR2 is FQNEAQ. The CDR3 length is 11 residues.

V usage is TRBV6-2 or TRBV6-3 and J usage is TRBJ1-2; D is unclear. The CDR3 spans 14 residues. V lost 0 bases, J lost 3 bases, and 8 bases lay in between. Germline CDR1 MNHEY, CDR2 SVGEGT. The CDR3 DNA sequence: TGTGCCAGCAGTTACTCGGAGGATGACTATGGCTACACCTTC. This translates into CASSYSEDDYGYTF.

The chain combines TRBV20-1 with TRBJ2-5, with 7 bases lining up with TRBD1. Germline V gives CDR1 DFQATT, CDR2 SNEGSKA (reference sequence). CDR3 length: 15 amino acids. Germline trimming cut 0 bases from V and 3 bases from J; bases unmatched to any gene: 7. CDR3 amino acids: CSARDQWGTEETQYF. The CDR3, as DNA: TGCAGTGCTAGAGATCAGTGGGGGACAGAAGAGACCCAGTACTTC.

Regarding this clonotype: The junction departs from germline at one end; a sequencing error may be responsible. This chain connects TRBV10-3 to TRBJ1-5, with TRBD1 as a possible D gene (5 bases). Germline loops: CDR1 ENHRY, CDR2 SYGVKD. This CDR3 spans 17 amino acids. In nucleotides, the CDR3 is TGTGCCAGCAGTTTGGTAATAGGGACGTATAGCAATCAGCCCCAGCATTTT. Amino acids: CASSLVIGTYSNQPQHF.

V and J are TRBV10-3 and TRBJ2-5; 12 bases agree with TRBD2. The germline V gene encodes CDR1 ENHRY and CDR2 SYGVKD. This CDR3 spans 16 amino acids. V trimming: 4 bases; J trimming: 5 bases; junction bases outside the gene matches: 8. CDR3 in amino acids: CAISGPELAGGETQYF. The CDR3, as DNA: TGTGCCATCAGTGGACCGGAACTAGCGGGAGGCGAGACCCAGTACTTC.

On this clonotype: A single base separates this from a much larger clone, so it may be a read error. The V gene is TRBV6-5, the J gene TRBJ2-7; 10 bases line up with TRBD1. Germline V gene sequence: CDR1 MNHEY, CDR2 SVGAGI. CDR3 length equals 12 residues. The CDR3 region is CVSSRRGGTGDF. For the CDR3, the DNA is TGTGTCAGCAGTCGAAGGGGTGGGACAGGGGACTTC.

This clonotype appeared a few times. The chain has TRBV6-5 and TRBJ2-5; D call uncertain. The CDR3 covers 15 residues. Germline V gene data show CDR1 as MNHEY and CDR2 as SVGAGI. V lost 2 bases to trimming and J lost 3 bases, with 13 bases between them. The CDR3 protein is CASSYAAGPKETQYF. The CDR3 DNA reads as TGTGCCAGCAGTTACGCGGCCGGGCCGAAAGAGACCCAGTACTTC.

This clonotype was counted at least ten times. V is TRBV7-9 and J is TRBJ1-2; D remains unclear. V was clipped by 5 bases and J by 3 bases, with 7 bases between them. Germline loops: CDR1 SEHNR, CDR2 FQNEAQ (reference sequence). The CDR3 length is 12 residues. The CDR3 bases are TGTGCCAGCAGCACGGACCACTATGGCTACACCTTC. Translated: CASSTDHYGYTF.